The clone carrying this T cell receptor beta chain was detected a few times. These data come from a study of shared clonotypes between healthy human individuals. Study-level background: The donor pool was made up of two women and a few men aged 18 to 49.

Produced via immunoSEQ multiplex PCR; TCRdb's table is partial and in-frame only. The sample has some 2 million clones, roughly 94% seen once. CDR3 size: 13 residues. Losses at the gene ends were 6 bases for V and 2 bases for J; bases not matched to a gene: 3. Looked up from germline, CDR1 is SNHLY and CDR2 is FYNNEI. V usage is TRBV2 and J usage is TRBJ1-2, with TRBD1 identical over 7 bases. Specimen: naive CD4+ T cells sorted from blood. The subset here: CD45RA+ positively selected. This TCR was recovered from a man in his late teens or twenties in good health. The CDR3 loop reads CASSSGQNYGYTF. CDR3 sequence (DNA): TGTGCCAGCAGCTCGGGACAGAACTATGGCTACACCTTC.